Each of the 10 T cell receptor beta chains below was sequenced from the same sample in a study of technical replicates of blood from a few donors. Assay: immunoSEQ multiplex PCR; the TCRdb copy retains only in-frame clones and omits some. The table has under 85,000 clones, roughly 97% seen once. Material: T cells isolated from PBMCs. These receptors originate from a human donor in good health.

The chain has TRBV27 and TRBJ1-2; TRBD1 aligns across 10 bases. The CDR3 is 15 amino acids. The V gene's germline CDR1 is MNHEY and CDR2 SMNVEV (reference sequence). V lost 3 bases and J lost 6; bases outside the gene matches: 7. As DNA, the CDR3 is TGTGCCAGCAGTTTTTCCCGGACAGGGGGGAATGGCTACACCTTC. Amino acid sequence: CASSFSRTGGNGYTF.

The chain uses TRBV29-1 and TRBJ1-2; 7 nucleotides line up with TRBD1. The V gene end was trimmed by 3 bases and the J gene end by 7 bases; junction bases not matched to a gene: 8. The CDR3 is 13 amino acids. Germline CDR1 reads SQVTM; CDR2 reads ANQGSEA. CDR3 loop: CSVEAQGEVGYTF. For the CDR3, the DNA is TGCAGCGTTGAGGCCCAGGGGGAAGTTGGCTACACCTTC.

This chain connects TRBV6-1 to TRBJ2-2; 7 positions match TRBD1. Germline-derived CDR1 and CDR2 are MNHNS and SASEGT. Trimming removed 7 bases from V and 5 bases from J; junction bases left unmatched: 7. The CDR3 consists of 14 residues. The CDR3 loop reads CASNTQGWTGELFF. As DNA, the CDR3 is TGTGCCAGCAATACACAGGGGTGGACCGGGGAGCTGTTTTTT.

The chain recombines TRBV28 with TRBJ2-7; 11 bases match TRBD2. V lost 6 bases to trimming and J lost 0 bases; unmatched junction nucleotides: 4. CDR1 is MDHEN and CDR2 is SYDVKM in the germline V gene. CDR3 size: 15 residues. The chain's CDR3 is CASSRSGRVSYEQYF. DNA for the CDR3: TGTGCCAGCAGCCGTAGCGGGAGGGTCTCCTACGAGCAGTACTTC.

This clone has just one count. V is TRBV6-1 and J is TRBJ2-5; 7 bases map to TRBD1. The CDR3 extends over 15 amino acids. Trimming cost V 2 bases and J 5 bases; bases outside gene matches: 8. The germline gives CDR1 MNHNS, CDR2 SASEGT. CDR3 nucleotide sequence: TGTGCCAGCAGTGAATCAGAGGGGGCGGGTGAGACCCAGTACTTC. Its protein is CASSESEGAGETQYF.

The rearrangement links TRBV27 to TRBJ2-1; 8 nucleotides line up with TRBD2. This CDR3 region has 16 residues. Trimming took 6 bases from V and 3 from J; bases not matched to a gene: 10. CDR1 MNHEY and CDR2 SMNVEV come from the germline V gene (reference sequence). CDR3 sequence reads: CASSSLLAVIYNEQFF. Here the CDR3 DNA reads TGTGCCAGCAGCTCCCTACTAGCGGTTATCTACAATGAGCAGTTCTTC.

The gene calls are TRBV13 and TRBJ2-1; tentatively, D is TRBD2 (6 bases). Germline CDR1 is PRHDT and CDR2 is FYEKMQ (reference sequence). V dropped 5 bases and J dropped 0 bases, with 23 bases sitting between them. This CDR3 region has 19 residues. The chain's CDR3 is CASSLLSWGTETSYNEQFF. The CDR3 DNA reads TGTGCCAGCAGCCTACTCAGCTGGGGGACTGAGACCTCCTACAATGAGCAGTTCTTC. The full variable domain, rest sourced from reference TRBV13 and TRBJ2-1, is AAGVIQSPRHLIKEKRETATLKCYPIPRHDTVYWYQQGPGQDPQFLISFYEKMQSDKGSIPDRFSAQQFSDYHSELNMSSLELGDSALYFCASSLLSWGTETSYNEQFFGPGTRLTVL.

J is TRBJ2-1 and V is TRBV5-1, with TRBD2 matching over 9 bases. The germline V gene encodes CDR1 SGHRS and CDR2 YFSETQ. Trimming at V came to 2 bases and at J to 7 bases, leaving 13 bases not matched to a gene. CDR3 size: 17 residues. The CDR3 spells CASSFAQSGLAGNEQFF. The DNA of the CDR3 is TGCGCCAGCAGCTTTGCTCAGTCGGGACTAGCAGGGAATGAGCAGTTCTTC.

This chain joins TRBV27 and TRBJ1-5, with D possibly TRBD1 on 6 matching bases. Germline V CDR1 and CDR2: MNHEY, SMNVEV (reference sequence). Between the trimmed V and J ends, which lost 4 bases and 5 bases, there was a span of 9 bases. The CDR3 runs to 13 residues. CDR3 amino acids: CASSWTVDQPQHF. The DNA for the CDR3 is TGTGCCAGCAGTTGGACAGTCGATCAGCCCCAGCATTTT.

The chain has TRBV7-2 and TRBJ2-7; 7 nucleotides match TRBD2. The germline CDR1 and CDR2 sequences are SGHTA and FQGNSA. This CDR3 is built from 14 residues. After removal of 1 base from V and 5 bases from J, the junction contained 5 bases not matched to a gene. The CDR3 DNA reads as TGTGCCAGCAGCTTAGGACTAGCCGGGGACGAGCAGTACTTC. This codes for CASSLGLAGDEQYF.